Listed here are 26 T cell receptor beta chains from one sample, sequenced in a study of PD-1 blockade in classical Hodgkin lymphoma. This table comes from immunoSEQ multiplex PCR, and its TCRdb copy is limited to in-frame clones, with some not included. The table shows fewer than 15,000 clones, with roughly 84% occurring only once. All patients relapsed after autologous stem cell transplantation, and brentuximab vedotin exposure varied. The specimen comprised peripheral blood mononuclear cells (PBMCs), sampled at baseline. Source of these receptors: a human donor with classical Hodgkin lymphoma.

This clone appeared a single time. This chain uses TRBV10-3 with TRBJ2-4; 12 nucleotides agree with TRBD2. CDR1 ENHRY and CDR2 SYGVKD come from the germline V gene. The CDR3 extends over 13 amino acids. With V trimmed by 10 bases and J by 8 bases, 6 bases remained unmatched. CDR3 amino acids: CATRTSGEDIQYF. As DNA, the CDR3 is TGTGCCACCCGGACTAGCGGGGAGGACATTCAGTACTTC.

V and J are TRBV5-5 and TRBJ2-7; D may be TRBD1 (6 bases). The V end was cut by 7 bases, the J end by 0 bases, with 14 bases between. Germline CDR1 and CDR2: SGHKS and YYEKEE (reference sequence). CDR3 length equals 14 residues. CDR3 sequence (DNA): TGTGCCAGCGTGACGGACAGTTTCTCCTACGAGCAGTACTTC. Translated: CASVTDSFSYEQYF.

The genes are TRBV2 and TRBJ1-5, with D possibly being TRBD1 (5 bases). This CDR3 is built from 13 residues. V was clipped by 11 bases and J by 1 base, with 12 bases between them. Looked up from germline, CDR1 is SNHLY and CDR2 is FYNNEI. CDR3 DNA sequence: TGTGCCGGGCAGGGAGAGAGCAATCAGCCCCAGCATTTT. Translating gives CAGQGESNQPQHF.

This clone occurred a few times. This chain uses TRBV9 with TRBJ2-4; no definite D call. The germline V gene encodes CDR1 SGDLS and CDR2 YYNGEE. The CDR3 extends over 14 amino acids. V lost 3 bases, J lost 5 bases, and 12 bases lay in between. In DNA form, the CDR3 reads TGTGCCAGCAGCGCAGCTGGGTGGGAAAACATTCAGTACTTC. Its translation is CASSAAGWENIQYF.

The rearrangement joins TRBV30 to TRBJ1-1, with D possibly matching TRBD1 (6 bases). Germline V gene sequence: CDR1 GTSNPN, CDR2 SVGIG (reference sequence). Trimming removed 8 bases at V and 1 base at J, with 11 bases between. The CDR3 spans 12 residues. Written as DNA, the CDR3 is TGTGCCAACAGGGTTTCGAACACTGAAGCTTTCTTT. Translated: CANRVSNTEAFF.

The chain joins TRBV7-9 to TRBJ2-3; 14 nucleotides agree with TRBD2. The CDR3 has 16 amino acids. V dropped 3 bases and J dropped 6; count of bases not matched to a gene: 5. CDR1 and CDR2 (germline): SEHNR, FQNEAQ (reference sequence). The CDR3 spells CASSLGTSGSRDTQYF. CDR3 coding DNA: TGTGCCAGCAGCTTGGGGACTAGCGGGAGTAGGGATACGCAGTATTTT.

J is TRBJ2-1 and V is TRBV13; no firm D call. The CDR3 totals 15 residues. V gave up 1 base and J gave up 0 bases, with 7 bases separating them. CDR1 is PRHDT, CDR2 FYEKMQ, per germline (reference sequence). Here the CDR3 DNA reads TGTGCCAGCAGCTTAGAGCTGAGCTCCTACAATGAGCAGTTCTTC. Translated: CASSLELSSYNEQFF.

CDR3 loop: CASSAAVNGYTF. The CDR3 DNA follows: TGTGCCAGCAGCGCGGCGGTGAACGGCTACACCTTC. The chain has TRBV7-9 and TRBJ1-2, with unresolved D. Trimming left V 5 bases short and J 8 bases short, with 12 bases between. The germline V gene encodes CDR1 SEHNR and CDR2 FQNEAQ (reference sequence). The CDR3 is 12 residues long. Full variable domain (missing parts from reference TRBV7-9 and TRBJ1-2): DTGVSQNPRHKITKRGQNVTFRCDPISEHNRLYWYRQTLGQGPEFLTYFQNEAQLEKSRLLSDRFSAERPKGSFSTLEIQRTEQGDSAMYLCASSAAVNGYTFGSGTRLTVV.

The rearrangement uses TRBV21-1 and TRBJ2-4; the table names TRBD2, a call not compared with the DNA. TRBV21-1 counts as a pseudogene. This CDR3 comprises 14 residues. CDR3 sequence: CASSEDGPGDIQYF. The CDR3 bases are TGTGCCAGCAGCGAAGACGGGCCGGGGGACATTCAGTACTTC.

This sequence joins TRBV5-1 and TRBJ1-2; D is unresolved. The V end was cut by 8 bases, the J end by 2 bases, with 1 base between. This CDR3 comprises 9 residues. The germline gives CDR1 SGHRS, CDR2 YFSETQ. The CDR3 loop reads CARNYGYTF. CDR3 DNA sequence: TGCGCCAGGAACTATGGCTACACCTTC. The whole variable domain, remainder taken from reference TRBV5-1 and TRBJ1-2, is KAGVTQTPRYLIKTRGQQVTLSCSPISGHRSVSWYQQTPGQGLQFLFEYFSETQRNKGNFPGRFSGRQFSNSRSEMNVSTLELGDSALYLCARNYGYTFGSGTRLTVV.

The chain recombines TRBV27 with TRBJ2-3, with 9 bases matching TRBD2. The CDR3 consists of 16 residues. Trimming cost V 1 base and J 5 bases; bases outside gene matches: 7. The germline V gene has CDR1 MNHEY and CDR2 SMNVEV (reference sequence). The CDR3 bases are TGTGCCAGCAGTTTATGGCTAGCGGGGCAGGGAGATACGCAGTATTTT. Residues: CASSLWLAGQGDTQYF.

The chain joins TRBV28 to TRBJ2-3; no firm D call. Germline V gives CDR1 MDHEN, CDR2 SYDVKM. V shed 5 bases and J shed 0 bases, with 3 bases lying between them. CDR3 length: 12 residues. The CDR3 reads CASSLSTDTQYF. The CDR3 nucleotides read TGTGCCAGCAGTCTTAGCACAGATACGCAGTATTTT.

In the case of this clone: The junction departs from the called germline gene at one end, perhaps through a read error. The chain recombines TRBV28 with TRBJ1-5, with 7 bases aligning to TRBD1. Per the germline V gene, CDR1 is MDHEN and CDR2 is SYDVKM. The CDR3 extends over 12 amino acids. This CDR3 is CASRNPGQTDFF. As DNA, the CDR3 is TGTGCCAGCAGAAATCCGGGACAGACCGATTTTTTT.

The chain uses TRBV7-9 and TRBJ1-2; D is possibly TRBD1 (6 bases). V was clipped by 5 bases and J by 8 bases, with 18 bases between them. This CDR3 region has 14 residues. The germline gives CDR1 SEHNR, CDR2 FQNEAQ (reference sequence). CDR3 loop: CASSPEVGARGYTF. The CDR3 DNA reads as TGTGCCAGCAGCCCAGAGGTGGGGGCGAGAGGCTACACCTTC.

The V call is TRBV6-1, the J call TRBJ2-2; TRBD1 matches 10 bases. The CDR3 is 19 amino acids. The trim removed 3 bases at V and 0 bases at J, leaving 10 bases unmatched. The germline CDR1 and CDR2 sequences are MNHNS and SASEGT. CDR3 nucleotides: TGTGCCAGCAGTGAGAACCCCGGGACAGGGGCAGCGAACACCGGGGAGCTGTTTTTT. It translates to CASSENPGTGAANTGELFF.

The chain combines TRBV7-9 with TRBJ1-5; D is unclear. Trimming removed 5 bases at V and 9 bases at J, with 14 bases between. Germline V gene sequence: CDR1 SEHNR, CDR2 FQNEAQ (reference sequence). The CDR3 runs 13 residues. The CDR3 coding sequence is TGTGCCAGCAGCCCGGGCCGCAGTGGGCCCCAGCATTTT. This sequence encodes CASSPGRSGPQHF.

V gene TRBV7-9 combines with J gene TRBJ1-2; 8 bases are a match to TRBD1. V shed 4 bases and J 6 bases; nucleotides not matched to a gene: 7. CDR1 is SEHNR and CDR2 is FQNEAQ in the germline V gene (reference sequence). The length of the CDR3 is 14 residues. This chain's CDR3 is CASSSPGGIHGYTF. The CDR3 region has the DNA TGTGCCAGCAGCTCCCCAGGGGGCATTCATGGCTACACCTTC.

This clone was detected once. The V call is TRBV5-1, the J call TRBJ2-7; 9 nucleotides align to TRBD2. The CDR3 totals 16 residues. The germline V gene encodes CDR1 SGHRS and CDR2 YFSETQ. J was trimmed by 6 bases and V by 1 base; bases with no gene match: 11. The DNA for the CDR3 is TGCGCCAGCAGCTTGACCGGAAGCGGGGGGAATTTCGAGCAGTACTTC. Translation gives CASSLTGSGGNFEQYF.

The V and J genes are TRBV7-3 and TRBJ2-2; 11 bases map to TRBD2. The V gene's germline CDR1 is SGHTA and CDR2 FQGTGA. With V trimmed by 5 bases and J by 7 bases, 9 bases remained unmatched. This CDR3 has 16 amino acids. This chain's CDR3 is CASSPGLAGVDGELFF. The CDR3 DNA sequence: TGTGCCAGCAGCCCCGGACTAGCGGGCGTGGACGGGGAGCTGTTTTTT.

The chain recombines TRBV11-2 with TRBJ2-7; the D gene is possibly TRBD1 (6 bases). Trimming took 0 bases from V and 4 from J, leaving 7 bases between them. CDR3 length: 13 amino acids. Germline V CDR1 and CDR2: SGHAT, FQNNGV. The CDR3 here is CASSLEQGYEQYF. The CDR3 DNA is TGTGCCAGCAGCTTAGAACAGGGATACGAGCAGTACTTC.

The V gene is TRBV19, the J gene TRBJ2-1; 13 bases agree with TRBD2. Germline values: CDR1 LNHDA, CDR2 SQIVND (reference sequence). This CDR3 has 16 residues. The junction had 4 bases not matched to a gene; V was cut back by 4 bases and J by 4 bases. The CDR3 region is CASSRGTSGVYNEQFF. The CDR3 bases are TGTGCCAGTAGTAGGGGGACTAGCGGGGTGTACAATGAGCAGTTCTTC.

About this clone itself: Relative to the germline gene, one junction end is altered; a read error may explain this. V and J are TRBV5-5 and TRBJ2-1; D is ambiguous. The CDR3 runs to 12 residues. Germline loops: CDR1 SGHKS, CDR2 YYEKEE (reference sequence). CDR3 sequence: CASSLAGNEQFF. CDR3 nucleotide sequence: TGTGCCAGCAGTTTGGCCGGCAATGAGCAGTTCTTC.

The chain uses TRBV29-1 and TRBJ2-2, with 7 bases that match TRBD1. V shed 2 bases, J shed 0 bases, and the junction held 3 bases outside the gene matches. The CDR3 has 15 residues. CDR1 and CDR2 from the germline V gene are SQVTM and ANQGSEA. The CDR3 reads CSVETGAPNTGELFF. CDR3 DNA: TGCAGCGTTGAAACAGGGGCTCCGAACACCGGGGAGCTGTTTTTT.

This clone was recorded a few times. The chain carries TRBV7-2 and TRBJ2-7; 7 bases are shared with TRBD2. Per germline, CDR1 SGHTA and CDR2 FQGNSA. There are 13 residues in the CDR3. The V gene end was trimmed by 6 bases and the J gene end by 0 bases; junction bases not matched to a gene: 2. In DNA, the CDR3 is TGTGCCAGCAGAGCGGGGCACTCCTACGAGCAGTACTTC. Amino acids: CASRAGHSYEQYF. The entire variable domain, with the rest obtained from reference TRBV7-2 and TRBJ2-7, is as follows: GAGVSQSPSNKVTEKGKDVELRCDPISGHTALYWYRQSLGQGLEFLIYFQGNSAPDKSGLPSDRFSAERTGGSVSTLTIQRTQQEDSAVYLCASRAGHSYEQYFGPGTRLTVT.

The J gene is TRBJ2-1, the V gene TRBV11-3, with D perhaps being TRBD1 or TRBD2 (6 bases each). Between the trimmed V and J ends, which lost 4 bases and 1 base, there was a span of 11 bases. The CDR3 is 15 amino acids. CDR1 and CDR2 from the germline V gene are SGHNT and YENEEA. Written as DNA, the CDR3 is TGTGCCAGCAGCTCCCGAGGGGGGTCCTACAATGAGCAGTTCTTC. Protein sequence: CASSSRGGSYNEQFF.

The rearrangement links TRBV28 to TRBJ1-5, with 8 bases aligning to TRBD1. Germline V gene lookup returns CDR1 MDHEN and CDR2 SYDVKM. The CDR3 spans 15 residues. The V segment lost 5 bases and the J segment 7 bases; nucleotides outside the gene matches: 10. As DNA, the CDR3 is TGTGCCAGCAGTCCGGACAGGGATACAGTACAGCCCCAGCATTTT. It codes for CASSPDRDTVQPQHF.